One and the same sample provided the 7 T cell receptor beta chains below, sequenced in a study of shared clonotypes between healthy human individuals. Libraries were prepared by immunoSEQ multiplex PCR; TCRdb keeps only in-frame clonotypes and omits some of them. Of about 600,000 clones listed, 97% were seen once; the top ten hold 0.057%. Sequencing was done on a sample of naive CD4+ T cells sorted from blood. Noted subset: CD45RA+ positively selected. These receptors were collected from a woman aged 25 to 39 in good health.

J is TRBJ2-7 and V is TRBV29-1; 10 bases fit TRBD2. CDR1 is SQVTM, CDR2 ANQGSEA, per germline. Unmatched junction bases numbered 5, after V lost 7 bases and J lost 5 bases. This CDR3 contains 12 residues. The CDR3 region has the DNA TGCAGCGCGGCTAGCGGGAGCCACGAGCAGTACTTC. It codes for CSAASGSHEQYF.

The J gene is TRBJ2-1, the V gene TRBV19; perhaps TRBD2 as D (6 bases). This CDR3 comprises 14 residues. V lost 3 bases, J lost 8 bases, and 14 bases lay in between. Germline CDR1 and CDR2: LNHDA and SQIVND (reference sequence). As DNA, the CDR3 is TGTGCCAGTAGTATGGCCGGGACTGGTGATGAGCAGTTCTTC. It codes for CASSMAGTGDEQFF.

V usage is TRBV18 and J usage is TRBJ2-4; D unclear. The CDR3 is 15 residues long. Trimming removed 3 bases from V and 7 bases from J, with 16 bases in between. Germline-derived CDR1 and CDR2 are KGHSH and LQKENI. The CDR3 nucleotides read TGTGCCAGCTCACCCTCACGTGCGAGGAGTAACATTCAGTACTTC. Protein sequence: CASSPSRARSNIQYF.

This sequence joins TRBV5-1 and TRBJ2-5; perhaps D is TRBD1 or TRBD2 (5 bases each). This CDR3 has 16 residues. Trimming took off 4 bases at V and 3 bases at J, with 19 bases between the two ends. Looked up from germline, CDR1 is SGHRS and CDR2 is YFSETQ. The CDR3 sequence is CASSRSARDGEETQYF. CDR3 in DNA: TGCGCCAGCAGCAGAAGCGCCCGGGACGGAGAAGAGACCCAGTACTTC.

The chain joins TRBV5-5 to TRBJ1-2; no reliable D call. This CDR3 has 12 amino acids. Germline CDR1 and CDR2: SGHKS and YYEKEE (reference sequence). The V gene lost 1 base and the J gene lost 7 bases, with 8 bases spanning the gap. The CDR3: CASSLIWPGYTF. The CDR3 DNA is TGTGCCAGCAGCTTGATATGGCCTGGCTACACCTTC.

This chain uses TRBV5-6 with TRBJ2-7; D ambiguous. CDR3 length: 14 residues. V lost 1 base and J lost 1, with 9 bases in between. CDR1 is SGHDT and CDR2 is YYEEEE in the germline V gene. The CDR3 reads CASSLRARSYEQYF. In DNA form, the CDR3 reads TGTGCCAGCAGCTTGCGCGCCCGATCCTACGAGCAGTACTTC.

J is TRBJ1-5 and V is TRBV6-1; D not resolved. The V gene's germline CDR1 is MNHNS and CDR2 SASEGT. V lost 0 bases and J lost 7, with 13 bases in between. The CDR3 runs 15 residues. CDR3 amino acids: CASSEAQRADQPQHF. CDR3 DNA sequence: TGTGCCAGCAGTGAAGCGCAGCGGGCAGACCAGCCCCAGCATTTT.